This TCR beta chain was found in a study of blood T cell repertoires in COVID-19. Study-wide background: T cells, B-cell-depleted T cells, or PBMCs supplied cDNA or gDNA.

Profiled with immunoSEQ multiplex PCR; TCRdb holds only in-frame clones, not every one. There are 250,000 or so clones in the sample; around 88% occur only once, and approximately 6% lies in the top ten. The V gene's germline CDR1 is SGDLS and CDR2 YYNGEE. This CDR3 contains 14 residues. V lost 6 bases to trimming and J lost 4 bases, with 16 bases between them. This clone was picked up one time. The TCR was taken from a woman aged 25 to 45 with COVID-19, enrolled during active disease. Sequencing used peripheral blood. This chain connects TRBV9 to TRBJ1-1; D is possibly TRBD1 (6 bases). The CDR3 protein is CASTLLDSPTEAFF. CDR3 coding DNA: TGTGCCAGCACCCTTCTGGACAGCCCCACTGAAGCTTTCTTT.